This record covers a single T cell receptor beta chain. What it recognizes is unknown. The study ran its PCR with 60 Vbeta and 13 Jbeta primers. This table comes from immunoSEQ multiplex PCR, and its TCRdb copy is limited to in-frame clones, with some not included. Here the sample spans some 200,000 clones, approximately 81% being singletons. This specimen comes from a study of cytomegalovirus exposure and HLA in healthy donors. General observations from the study: Further analysis, carried out later, found HLA-associated TCR beta chains more clonally expanded than equally common other chains. It was reported that the classifier diagnosed cytomegalovirus status with high specificity and sensitivity in both the original and validation cohorts. Certain indistinguishable V segments, among them TRBV6-2 and TRBV6-3, were excluded.

J gave up 0 bases and V 3 bases, and 14 bases lay outside the gene matches. The CDR3 length is 20 residues. Germline CDR1 LGHNA, CDR2 YNFKEQ. The J gene is TRBJ1-5, the V gene TRBV4-2; 10 bases are shared with TRBD1. The TCR originated in a woman in her forties or fifties in good health and CMV-seronegative. The sequenced sample was PBMCs. CDR3 coding DNA: TGTGCCAGCAGCCAGAGGCCATTGGGACAGGGGTCTTCTAGCAATCAGCCCCAGCATTTT. As protein: CASSQRPLGQGSSSNQPQHF.